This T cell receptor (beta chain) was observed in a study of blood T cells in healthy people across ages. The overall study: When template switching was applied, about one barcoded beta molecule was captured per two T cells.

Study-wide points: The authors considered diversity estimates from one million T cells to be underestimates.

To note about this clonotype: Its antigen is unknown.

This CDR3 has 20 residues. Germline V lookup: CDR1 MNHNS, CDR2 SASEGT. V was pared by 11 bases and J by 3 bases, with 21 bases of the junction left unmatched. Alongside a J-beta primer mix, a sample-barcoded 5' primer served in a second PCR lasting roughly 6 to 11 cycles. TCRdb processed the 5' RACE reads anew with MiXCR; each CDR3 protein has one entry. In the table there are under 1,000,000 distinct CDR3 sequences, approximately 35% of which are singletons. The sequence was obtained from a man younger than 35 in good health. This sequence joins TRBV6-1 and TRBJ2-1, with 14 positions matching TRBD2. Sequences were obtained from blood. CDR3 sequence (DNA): TGTGCCTCTTGCACCCGATTGGGACTAGCGGGGGCCCTCTTCTACAATGAGCAGTTCTTC. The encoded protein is CASCTRLGLAGALFYNEQFF.